A single sample gave rise to the 22 T cell receptor beta chains below, sequenced in a study of cytomegalovirus exposure and HLA in healthy donors. The PCR made use of 60 Vbeta and 13 Jbeta primers. TCRdb's copy holds only in-frame clones and misses some; the assay was immunoSEQ multiplex PCR. The sample consists of roughly 130,000 clones, approximately 80% of them appearing once. The sequencing input was PBMCs. These receptors were collected from a man aged 35 to 55 in good health and CMV-seronegative.

The genes are TRBV6-6 and TRBJ2-5; 8 bases fit TRBD1. V trimming: 6 bases; J trimming: 14 bases; junction bases outside the gene matches: 14. The CDR3 loop spans 13 amino acids. Germline V gene lookup returns CDR1 MNHNY and CDR2 SVGAGI (reference sequence). The CDR3 is CASSPLDRAVGYF. As DNA, the CDR3 is TGTGCCAGCAGCCCCTTGGACAGGGCAGTGGGATACTTC.

The J gene is TRBJ2-7, the V gene TRBV6-5, with TRBD2 as a possible D gene (6 bases). Trimming left V 1 base short and J 3 bases short, with 16 bases between. This CDR3 has 16 amino acids. The V gene's germline CDR1 is MNHEY and CDR2 SVGAGI. DNA of the CDR3: TGTGCCAGCAGTTACTTGGCAGGCGGGGTAAACTACGAGCAGTACTTC. Translation: CASSYLAGGVNYEQYF.

The chain combines TRBV5-1 with TRBJ1-1; TRBD1 might be the D (5 bases). V lost 3 bases and J 5 bases, leaving 8 bases between the germline ends. Germline V CDR1 and CDR2: SGHRS, YFSETQ. The CDR3 consists of 12 residues. DNA for the CDR3: TGCGCCAGCAGCTGGGAGGGGACTGAAGCTTTCTTT. Translating gives CASSWEGTEAFF.

The genes are TRBV10-3 and TRBJ2-7; D not resolved. The germline V gene encodes CDR1 ENHRY and CDR2 SYGVKD. The V and J ends lost 0 bases and 3 bases respectively, with 9 bases between them. This CDR3 is 14 amino acids long. The CDR3 nucleotides are TGTGCCATCAGTGAGTCGATCCTAAGCTACGAGCAGTACTTC. This gives the protein CAISESILSYEQYF.

The chain links TRBV25-1 to TRBJ1-1, with D tentatively TRBD1 (5 bases). The ends were cut back, 4 bases at V and 4 bases at J, with 13 bases in the middle. Germline CDR1 and CDR2: MGHDK and SYGVNS. The CDR3 runs to 14 residues. In DNA, the CDR3 is TGTGCCAGCAGTGGGCTAGGGGCGGTCACTGAAGCTTTCTTT. Its translation is CASSGLGAVTEAFF.

This clone has a handful of counts. One end of the junction varies from germline; a read error may be responsible. V gene TRBV9 combines with J gene TRBJ2-1; D perhaps matches TRBD2 (6 bases). This CDR3 is built from 15 residues. From germline, CDR1 is SGDLS and CDR2 YYNGEE. CDR3 DNA: TGTGCCAGTAGCGGCCAGGAGGAGGCCTACAATGAGCAGTTCTTC. Translating gives CASSGQEEAYNEQFF.

The rearrangement joins TRBV7-7 to TRBJ2-6; D possibly corresponds to TRBD1 (6 bases). V lost 2 bases to trimming and J lost 2 bases, with 13 bases between them. Per germline, CDR1 SSHAT and CDR2 FNYEAQ (reference sequence). The CDR3 is 17 amino acids. CDR3 nucleotide sequence: TGTGCCAGCAGCTTAACGCCAGGGGTTACTGGGGCCAACGTCCTGACTTTC. Translation: CASSLTPGVTGANVLTF.

The V and J genes are TRBV5-6 and TRBJ1-4; tentatively, D is TRBD1 (6 bases). This CDR3 spans 17 amino acids. Germline V gene lookup returns CDR1 SGHDT and CDR2 YYEEEE. The V end was cut by 3 bases, the J end by 6 bases, with 21 bases between. The CDR3 sequence: CASSSRGTQGFYEKLFF. The CDR3 coding sequence is TGTGCCAGCAGCTCCAGGGGTACGCAGGGGTTTTATGAAAAACTGTTTTTT. The variable domain in full, with the rest retrieved from reference TRBV5-6 and TRBJ1-4, is DAGVTQSPTHLIKTRGQQVTLRCSPKSGHDTVSWYQQALGQGPQFIFQYYEEEERQRGNFPDRFSGHQFPNYSSELNVNALLLGDSALYLCASSSRGTQGFYEKLFFGSGTQLSVL.

The rearrangement uses TRBV4-1 and TRBJ2-4; TRBD1 might be the D (5 bases). V shed 3 bases and J shed 2 bases, with 11 bases lying between them. The CDR3 loop spans 15 amino acids. In germline, CDR1 is MGHRA, CDR2 YSYEKL. The CDR3: CASSHLDISKNIQYF. The CDR3 bases are TGCGCCAGCAGCCACCTGGACATTTCCAAAAACATTCAGTACTTC.

The chain combines TRBV10-1 with TRBJ2-1; 7 bases align to TRBD1. The CDR3 covers 14 residues. The germline V gene encodes CDR1 WNHNN and CDR2 SYGVQD (reference sequence). J lost 8 bases, V lost 5 bases, and 9 bases had no gene match. The CDR3 DNA sequence: TGCGCCAGCAGTCGGCGCTATACAGGGGATGAGCAGTTCTTC. It yields the protein CASSRRYTGDEQFF.

This chain joins TRBV7-9 and TRBJ2-7; D is possibly TRBD2 (5 bases). This CDR3 region has 13 residues. V lost 3 bases and J 5 bases, leaving 11 bases between the germline ends. The germline gives CDR1 SEHNR, CDR2 FQNEAQ (reference sequence). CDR3: CASSLIAGDEQYF. CDR3 nucleotides: TGTGCCAGCAGCTTGATTGCGGGTGACGAGCAGTACTTC.

This clone was seen more than once but under ten times. A junction boundary mismatches the germline segment, possibly from a read error. The V gene is TRBV7-9, the J gene TRBJ2-7; TRBD1 aligns across 7 bases. The CDR3 is 16 residues long. Germline V gene data show CDR1 as SEHNR and CDR2 as FQNEAQ (reference sequence). In DNA form, the CDR3 reads TGCGCCAGCAGCTCCTACAGGGGCTTCGAATCCTACGAGCAGTACTTC. This encodes CASSSYRGFESYEQYF.

This clone was observed a single time. The chain carries TRBV10-1 and TRBJ2-1; possible D gene TRBD2, 5 bases. Germline CDR1 is WNHNN and CDR2 is SYGVQD (reference sequence). The CDR3 is 11 residues long. V gave up 9 bases and J gave up 10 bases, with 13 bases separating them. The DNA of the CDR3 is TGCGCCAGGCCCGGGGAGCCGGAGCAGTTCTTC. It specifies CARPGEPEQFF.

The CDR3 nucleotides read TGTGCCAGCAGTGAACGTCCGGGGACAGATACGCAGTATTTT. Translated: CASSERPGTDTQYF. V usage is TRBV2 and J usage is TRBJ2-3; perhaps TRBD2 as D (5 bases). Trimming took off 2 bases at V and 3 bases at J, with 9 bases between the two ends. Germline-derived CDR1 and CDR2 are SNHLY and FYNNEI. The CDR3 is 14 amino acids.

The chain joins TRBV7-9 to TRBJ2-1, with 7 nucleotides matching TRBD2. The CDR3 totals 17 residues. With 6 bases clipped from V and 0 bases from J, the junction kept 11 bases outside the gene matches. Germline assignment: CDR1 SEHNR and CDR2 FQNEAQ (reference sequence). The CDR3, as DNA: TGTGCCAGCAGGGGGACTAACATGACGAGCTCCTACAATGAGCAGTTCTTC. This encodes CASRGTNMTSSYNEQFF.

The rearrangement uses TRBV28 and TRBJ2-5; 7 positions agree with TRBD1. Germline trimming cut 6 bases from V and 5 bases from J; bases unmatched to any gene: 12. Germline V gene data show CDR1 as MDHEN and CDR2 as SYDVKM. The CDR3 loop spans 15 amino acids. CDR3 sequence: CASSPLTGSGETQYF. The CDR3 DNA reads as TGTGCCAGCAGCCCACTGACAGGGTCAGGGGAGACCCAGTACTTC.

The gene calls are TRBV28 and TRBJ1-2; 7 nucleotides align to TRBD1. Per the germline V gene, CDR1 is MDHEN and CDR2 is SYDVKM. Trimming at V came to 8 bases and at J to 3 bases, leaving 6 bases not matched to a gene. The CDR3 sequence is 13 residues long. The CDR3 is CASLFTGDYGYTF. The CDR3, as DNA: TGTGCCAGCCTATTTACAGGGGACTATGGCTACACCTTC.

V is TRBV6-5 and J is TRBJ2-5; 10 bases match TRBD2. The DNA end is a closer match to TRBJ2-7, so the J assignment may be wrong. The germline V gene has CDR1 MNHEY and CDR2 SVGAGI. The CDR3 spans 16 residues. CDR3 coding DNA: TGTGCCAGCAGTTCCCGTAGCGGGAGGACACAATACGAGCAGTACTTC. Protein product: CASSSRSGRTQYEQYF.

This chain joins TRBV5-5 and TRBJ1-2; D might be TRBD1 (6 bases). In germline, CDR1 is SGHKS, CDR2 YYEKEE (reference sequence). The V end was cut by 4 bases, the J end by 0 bases, with 16 bases between. CDR3 length: 16 amino acids. The CDR3 nucleotides are TGTGCCAGCAGCCCCCGGACAGCCCGAGCTAACTATGGCTACACCTTC. Translated, it gives CASSPRTARANYGYTF.

This chain uses TRBV10-1 with TRBJ2-7; D unresolved. V lost 4 bases and J 3 bases, leaving 13 bases between the germline ends. Germline V gives CDR1 WNHNN, CDR2 SYGVQD (reference sequence). The CDR3 loop spans 14 amino acids. Written as DNA, the CDR3 is TGCGCCAGCAGTGCGGCAGGCAGTCGCTACGAGCAGTACTTC. Translating gives CASSAAGSRYEQYF.

The V gene is TRBV5-1, the J gene TRBJ2-3, with a weak D call TRBD2 (6 bases). Looked up from germline, CDR1 is SGHRS and CDR2 is YFSETQ. This CDR3 spans 13 amino acids. V was clipped by 7 bases and J by 3 bases, with 12 bases between them. The CDR3 coding sequence is TGCGCCAGCGCCACTAGCAGGACAGATACGCAGTATTTT. Protein sequence: CASATSRTDTQYF.

This chain joins TRBV19 and TRBJ2-5; D call uncertain. Germline V gene sequence: CDR1 LNHDA, CDR2 SQIVND (reference sequence). V shed 0 bases and J shed 6 bases, with 8 bases lying between them. This CDR3 contains 13 residues. CDR3 in amino acids: CASSIDQRQTQYF. The CDR3 region has the DNA TGTGCCAGTAGTATAGACCAGCGACAGACCCAGTACTTC.